This T cell receptor beta chain is drawn from a study of T cell responses to AZD1222 COVID-19 vaccine (dated by TCRdb to about 2021). Study-wide context: AZD1222 recipients whose second dose came at about 4 weeks and those whose second dose came at about 12 weeks were combined into one group, since spike-specific TCR depth and breadth did not differ between the two schedules. A total of just over 230 trial participants underwent TCR sequencing, of whom approximately 200 had received two doses of AZD1222 and about 25 had received two doses of the MenACWY control vaccine. Trial participants were enrolled by age into subgroups of 18-55, 56-69 and 70-plus years, and about 150, 27 and 61 TCR-sequenced participants, respectively, were included in these subgroups.

The CDR3, from cysteine to phenylalanine, totals 13 residues. CDR3 DNA only is kept here, 39 bases in frame from base 1. In the germline V gene (reference sequence), CDR1 corresponds to LGHDT and CDR2 to YNNKEL. V loses 4 bases of germline sequence and J loses 0 bases, and the interval between the two ends is 6 bases. This specimen's time point label, per the study, means: baseline before first vaccination. Samples from vaccinated people were obtained from the UK trials COV001 and COV002, which included a single-blind randomized controlled phase 2/3 trial of AZD1222 (ChAdOx1 nCoV-19) in healthy adults. For TCRbeta chain sequencing, PBMC samples were collected from trial participants at day 0 and at day 28 after the second dose. The CDR3 regions of human TCRbeta chains were subjected to immunosequencing. In the original analysis: TCRs in the repertoires were compared against a reference library of SARS-CoV-2-specific TCRs that had been generated with the MIRA antigen-specificity platform. Breadth was defined as the fraction of unique TCRs that were SARS-CoV-2-associated. Depth was defined as the fraction of total T cells that were SARS-CoV-2-associated. Using the MIRA data, each spike-specific TCR was assigned both to the spike region to which the TCR was reactive and to a CD4 or CD8 class. Log10-transformed breadth and depth values were compared by one-way ANOVA with Sidak's multiple comparisons tests. Entries here come from immuneACCESS through TCRdb and include only in-frame sequences with V and J called. Some clones fail to appear in such tables; in the studies checked, an unresolved V gene covers under half of the shortfall, and the cause of the remainder is unknown. V and J calls and clone size come straight from that table; D and trimming were deduced from the DNA. Counted in this sample were about 140,000 clones; 85% to 90% of them appeared once. The ten largest clones take up 1.9% of the sample.

As regards this clone: There is no known antigen for this receptor. There are no base qualities to consult, and no much larger clone falls within one base.

Broad study findings and their caveats: Because no day 14 peak-response samples were available, the repertoires could be characterized only after the peak T cell response. A significant rise in spike-specific TCR breadth and depth was observed after two AZD1222 doses relative to day 0 and relative to MenACWY recipients. CD4 TCRs associated with the vaccine covered the entire spike protein, and the dominant responses were in regions 160-218 and 743-854. Reportedly, almost half of the unique spike-specific TCRs recognized epitopes lying outside the regions that are mutated in the B.1.351 and B.1.1.7 variants. Conclusions about previously exposed vaccinees are limited, since just five to seven AZD1222 recipients were seropositive for SARS-CoV-2 at baseline. In the small 56-69-year group, the increase in depth fell short of significance, most likely because of low power. Participants were mostly white British and included more females than males, and it was suggested by the authors that clonal diversity may have been underestimated.

The origin of this receptor is an adult in good health. The source was peripheral blood, collected on day 0 of AZD1222 vaccination. Here the chain combines TRBV3-1 (or the pseudogene TRBV3-2) and TRBJ1-1; perhaps TRBD1 is the D gene, with 5 bases matching. The DNA sequence is TGTGCCAGCAGCCCGGGGGTGAACACTGAAGCTTTCTTT. It encodes CASSPGVNTEAFF.